This T cell receptor beta chain emerged from a study of human T cells and chemical hapten exposure. On the study more broadly: Researchers reported sensitizing a 2 cm by 2 cm upper inner arm skin site with 2% DPC. Across samples, TCR yields varied, mostly owing to small differences in pooled library volumes.

Individual cDNA molecules in this library carried unique molecular identifiers. TCRdb itself ran the RACE reads through MiXCR, one entry per CDR3 protein. The table lists more than 80,000 distinct CDR3 sequences, roughly 7.2% of them singletons. This clonotype was seen at least ten times. The time point was: patch test 1, 2 weeks after DPC sensitization. Treatment described: therapeutic diphenylcyclopropenone sensitization with weekly scalp DPC. The ends were cut back, 4 bases at V and 2 bases at J, with 13 bases in the middle. Germline V gene sequence: CDR1 SQVTM, CDR2 ANQGSEA. The CDR3 sequence is 14 residues long.

This clonotype was obtained from a woman aged 30 to 39 with alopecia areata. Some clones in this sample may be carry-over from other donors' samples. The sequences come from whole blood, collected in connection with sensitization to the hapten diphenylcyclopropenone (DPC). V gene TRBV29-1 combines with J gene TRBJ2-3; TRBD2 is a possible D gene (7 bases). This CDR3 is CSVVGGGLTDTQYF. The CDR3 DNA follows: TGCAGCGTTGTGGGCGGGGGCCTCACAGATACGCAGTATTTT.